This T cell receptor (beta chain) was retrieved from a study of response to subunit inactivated influenza vaccine. CDR1 is SGHRS, CDR2 YFSETQ, per germline. CDR3 size: 14 residues. V was pared by 1 base and J by 2 bases, with 9 bases between. As regards this clonotype: The antigen remains undetermined.

Study-wide results and caveats: It was suggested by the authors that few new T cells are recruited by each seasonal influenza vaccination.

TCRdb reprocessed the RT-PCR reads with MiXCR, giving one entry per CDR3 protein. This table has 250,000 to 350,000 distinct CDR3 sequences, approximately 23% appearing once. The gene calls are TRBV5-1 and TRBJ2-5, with unresolved D. This receptor was identified in a man aged 50 to 69 who received an inactivated influenza vaccine. The specimen was PBMCs from blood, collected less than 22 months after vaccination. CDR3 sequence (DNA): TGCGCCAGCAGCTTGTCATGGCTACAAGAGACCCAGTACTTC. It codes for CASSLSWLQETQYF.